Below are 27 T cell receptor beta chains sequenced from a single sample in a study of cytomegalovirus exposure and HLA in healthy donors. The PCR was carried out with 60 Vbeta primers and 13 Jbeta primers. Some clones are missing from TCRdb's copy, which holds only in-frame ones; the method was immunoSEQ multiplex PCR. Seen here are some 160,000 clones, 70% to 85% observed once, and the top ten hold approximately 1.5%. Sequences were obtained from PBMCs. Source of these receptors: a male donor in good health and CMV-seronegative.

The chain combines TRBV7-9 with TRBJ1-2; 9 bases fit TRBD1. CDR3 size: 14 residues. In germline, CDR1 is SEHNR, CDR2 FQNEAQ (reference sequence). Trimming removed 5 bases from V and 1 base from J; junction bases left unmatched: 2. The CDR3: CASSTGGLNYGYTF. The DNA for the CDR3 is TGTGCCAGCAGCACAGGGGGCCTTAACTATGGCTACACCTTC.

The chain is built from TRBV11-2 and TRBJ2-7; 14 nucleotides align to TRBD2. The ends lost 3 bases at V and 6 bases at J; junction bases unmatched: 4. The CDR3 contains 15 residues. The germline CDR1 and CDR2 sequences are SGHAT and FQNNGV. For the CDR3, the DNA is TGTGCCAGCAGCTTCGGACTAGCGGGAGGTGGCGAGCAGTACTTC. Amino acid sequence: CASSFGLAGGGEQYF.

This clone was detected only a few times. The CDR3 reads CASSALTGAAYEQYF. The CDR3 DNA follows: TGTGCCAGCAGTGCCCTGACAGGGGCGGCCTACGAGCAGTACTTC. The V and J genes are TRBV6-1 and TRBJ2-7, with TRBD1 matching 8 bases. This CDR3 is 15 amino acids long. The V and J ends lost 4 bases and 2 bases, in that order; junction bases with no gene match: 7. CDR1 MNHNS and CDR2 SASEGT come from the germline V gene.

The chain has TRBV4-1 and TRBJ2-5, with 12 bases lining up with TRBD2. Matching the DNA end better, TRBJ2-7 makes the J call doubtful. Germline-derived CDR1 and CDR2 are MGHRA and YSYEKL. The CDR3 has 16 residues. Here the CDR3 DNA reads TGCGCCAGCAGCCCTAGCGGGGGGGCCCCTTCCTACGAGCAGTACTTC. Translated: CASSPSGGAPSYEQYF.

The rearrangement links TRBV7-2 to TRBJ1-2; D ambiguous. CDR3 length equals 12 residues. V was pared by 2 bases and J by 4 bases, with 5 bases between. Germline-derived CDR1 and CDR2 are SGHTA and FQGNSA. CDR3 sequence reads: CASSLSPYGYTF. In DNA form, the CDR3 reads TGTGCCAGCAGCTTAAGCCCCTATGGCTACACCTTC.

This chain joins TRBV15 and TRBJ1-1; D is perhaps TRBD1 (6 bases). The CDR3 spans 15 residues. Germline V CDR1 and CDR2: LNHNV, YYDKDF (reference sequence). Trimming cost V 1 base and J 2 bases, with 11 bases left between them. CDR3 in amino acids: CATSRARGLNTEAFF. CDR3 nucleotides: TGTGCCACCAGCAGAGCGCGGGGGCTCAACACTGAAGCTTTCTTT.

J is TRBJ1-1 and V is TRBV6-6; 7 bases line up with TRBD1. Per the germline V gene, CDR1 is MNHNY and CDR2 is SVGAGI (reference sequence). The CDR3 covers 13 residues. Trimming cost V 3 bases and J 6 bases; bases outside gene matches: 4. The chain's CDR3 is CASSYQQGAEAFF. In nucleotides, the CDR3 is TGTGCCAGCAGTTATCAGCAGGGGGCTGAAGCTTTCTTT.

Of note for this clone: At one end, the junction sequence differs from germline, possibly due to a read error. This sequence joins TRBV19 and TRBJ2-7; 9 nucleotides agree with TRBD1. Germline CDR1 reads LNHDA; CDR2 reads SQIVND (reference sequence). There are 14 residues in the CDR3. The CDR3: CASSAGTGSFEQYF. In DNA, the CDR3 is TGTGCCAGTAGTGCCGGGACAGGGTCCTTCGAGCAGTACTTC.

This chain joins TRBV27 and TRBJ2-3; 10 bases agree with TRBD2. CDR3 size: 15 residues. From germline, CDR1 is MNHEY and CDR2 SMNVEV (reference sequence). The V segment lost 2 bases and the J segment 3 bases; nucleotides outside the gene matches: 2. Written as DNA, the CDR3 is TGTGCCAGCAGTTTAGGGACTAGCGAGACAGATACGCAGTATTTT. Its translation is CASSLGTSETDTQYF.

The chain is built from TRBV5-6 and TRBJ2-7; 13 positions match TRBD2. V shed 0 bases and J 9 bases; nucleotides not matched to a gene: 9. CDR1 and CDR2 from the germline V gene are SGHDT and YYEEEE. The CDR3 is 16 amino acids. CDR3 coding DNA: TGTGCCAGCAGCTTGGAACTAGCGGGAGGGCCTGGTGTGCAGTACTTC. It translates to CASSLELAGGPGVQYF.

The rearrangement links TRBV27 to TRBJ1-5, with D perhaps matching TRBD1 (6 bases). The V and J ends lost 11 bases and 2 bases respectively, with 10 bases between them. The germline gives CDR1 MNHEY, CDR2 SMNVEV (reference sequence). The CDR3 has 12 amino acids. CDR3 amino acids: CASRTGNQPQHF. CDR3 DNA: TGTGCCTCTCGGACAGGCAATCAGCCCCAGCATTTT.

The J gene is TRBJ1-2, the V gene TRBV7-2; D uncertain. The CDR3 runs to 15 residues. Trimming left V 2 bases short and J 4 bases short, with 14 bases between. Germline CDR1 SGHTA, CDR2 FQGNSA. The CDR3 region is CASSLKQWSFYGYTF. The CDR3 coding sequence is TGTGCCAGCAGCTTAAAACAATGGTCTTTCTATGGCTACACCTTC. The full variable domain, in which reference TRBV7-2 and TRBJ1-2 provide the parts outside the CDR3, is GAGVSQSPSNKVTEKGKDVELRCDPISGHTALYWYRQSLGQGLEFLIYFQGNSAPDKSGLPSDRFSAERTGGSVSTLTIQRTQQEDSAVYLCASSLKQWSFYGYTFGSGTRLTVV.

This clone has just one count. The rearrangement links TRBV5-1 to TRBJ2-7; TRBD2 matches 11 bases. There are 13 residues in the CDR3. Germline values: CDR1 SGHRS, CDR2 YFSETQ. Trimming took 6 bases from V and 2 from J; bases not matched to a gene: 1. DNA for the CDR3: TGCGCCAGCAAGACTAGCGGGGCCTACGAGCAGTACTTC. Amino acid sequence: CASKTSGAYEQYF.

This clone occurred once. This CDR3 reads CSVEEPSSYEQYF. In DNA, the CDR3 is TGCAGCGTTGAGGAGCCTAGCTCCTACGAGCAGTACTTC. The V and J genes are TRBV29-1 and TRBJ2-7; D is ambiguous. The CDR3 runs 13 residues. CDR1 and CDR2 (germline): SQVTM, ANQGSEA. The ends were cut back, 3 bases at V and 0 bases at J, with 9 bases in the middle.

The rearrangement links TRBV27 to TRBJ2-1; possible D gene TRBD2, 5 bases. This CDR3 comprises 15 residues. V gave up 2 bases and J gave up 9 bases, with 17 bases separating them. Germline CDR1 reads MNHEY; CDR2 reads SMNVEV (reference sequence). The CDR3 loop is CASSLKLGVEREQFF. CDR3 DNA: TGTGCCAGCAGTTTAAAATTGGGAGTCGAACGTGAGCAGTTCTTC.

V is TRBV5-4 and J is TRBJ1-1; the D is unclear. The CDR3 contains 12 residues. V gave up 4 bases and J gave up 5 bases, with 9 bases separating them. CDR1 is SGHNT, CDR2 YYREEE, per germline (reference sequence). The CDR3 DNA is TGTGCCAGCAGCCAAGAGCGAACTGAAGCTTTCTTT. This sequence encodes CASSQERTEAFF. The whole variable domain, remainder taken from reference TRBV5-4 and TRBJ1-1, is ETGVTQSPTHLIKTRGQQVTLRCSSQSGHNTVSWYQQALGQGPQFIFQYYREEENGRGNFPPRFSGLQFPNYSSELNVNALELDDSALYLCASSQERTEAFFGQGTRLTVV.

The J gene is TRBJ2-2, the V gene TRBV7-8, with 7 bases fitting TRBD1. This CDR3 contains 15 residues. The germline V gene has CDR1 SGHVS and CDR2 FQNEAQ. Germline trimming cut 2 bases from V and 1 base from J; bases unmatched to any gene: 1. DNA for the CDR3: TGTGCCAGCAGCTTAAACAGGGGGAACACCGGGGAGCTGTTTTTT. Its protein product is CASSLNRGNTGELFF.

This clone was found once. The rearrangement uses TRBV4-3 and TRBJ2-3; no clear D gene. CDR1 is LGHNA, CDR2 YSLEER, per germline. The V and J ends lost 0 bases and 2 bases respectively, with 6 bases between them. The CDR3 covers 14 residues. CDR3 sequence: CASSQERLTDTQYF. DNA for the CDR3: TGCGCCAGCAGCCAAGAACGACTCACAGATACGCAGTATTTT.

V gene TRBV5-6 combines with J gene TRBJ2-5; 8 bases agree with TRBD1. This CDR3 has 14 residues. V dropped 5 bases and J dropped 5; count of bases not matched to a gene: 8. CDR1 and CDR2 from the germline V gene are SGHDT and YYEEEE. In DNA, the CDR3 is TGTGCCAGCAGTCGGACAGGGAATCGGGAGACCCAGTACTTC. This translates into CASSRTGNRETQYF.

This chain links TRBV6-1 with TRBJ1-1; no firm D call. The length of the CDR3 is 13 residues. The germline V and J ends were trimmed by 6 bases and 0 bases, with 8 bases remaining between them. The germline V gene has CDR1 MNHNS and CDR2 SASEGT. CDR3 sequence (DNA): TGTGCCAGCAGAACAGATGTGAACACTGAAGCTTTCTTT. The encoded protein is CASRTDVNTEAFF.

The chain uses TRBV28 and TRBJ2-7, with a possible D match to TRBD1 (6 bases). The CDR3 totals 14 residues. Between the trimmed V and J ends, which lost 6 bases and 1 base, there was a span of 13 bases. Germline CDR1 is MDHEN and CDR2 is SYDVKM. The CDR3 DNA reads as TGTGCCAGCAGCTCCCGGACAGCTTCCTACGAGCAGTACTTC. It codes for CASSSRTASYEQYF. The complete variable domain, with remaining parts taken from reference TRBV28 and TRBJ2-7, reads DVKVTQSSRYLVKRTGEKVFLECVQDMDHENMFWYRQDPGLGLRLIYFSYDVKMKEKGDIPEGYSVSREKKERFSLILESASTNQTSMYLCASSSRTASYEQYFGPGTRLTVT.

V is TRBV18 and J is TRBJ2-3; weak D call: TRBD2 (5 bases). The germline V gene has CDR1 KGHSH and CDR2 LQKENI. The CDR3 spans 15 residues. V was shortened by 8 bases and J by 0 bases, with 15 bases between the two germline ends. For the CDR3, the DNA is TGTGCCAGCACCTTAGCGAGTTCTAGCACAGATACGCAGTATTTT. It codes for CASTLASSSTDTQYF.

The J gene is TRBJ2-7, the V gene TRBV28, with D maybe TRBD1 (6 bases). This CDR3 contains 15 residues. The V end lost 6 bases, the J end lost 2 bases, and 17 bases lay between the germline ends. Germline assignment: CDR1 MDHEN and CDR2 SYDVKM. The CDR3 coding sequence is TGTGCCAGCAGCCCCCCGACAGGAACGGCCTACGAGCAGTACTTC. Its protein product is CASSPPTGTAYEQYF.

This clone was detected a few times. The J gene is TRBJ2-7, the V gene TRBV28, with TRBD1 identical over 8 bases. The CDR3 runs 13 residues. Unmatched junction bases numbered 8, after V lost 6 bases and J lost 7 bases. Germline V gives CDR1 MDHEN, CDR2 SYDVKM. CDR3 sequence reads: CASRYWTGREQYF. The CDR3 bases are TGTGCCAGCAGATACTGGACAGGGCGGGAGCAGTACTTC.

The V call is TRBV6-1, the J call TRBJ1-3; D ambiguous. V lost 8 bases, J lost 4 bases, and 9 bases lay in between. CDR3 length: 12 residues. The germline gives CDR1 MNHNS, CDR2 SASEGT. CDR3 in DNA: TGTGCCAGCGGAGCAGACGGAAACACCATATATTTT. This codes for CASGADGNTIYF.

This clone has only a few counts. This chain joins TRBV7-2 and TRBJ1-1; 10 bases match TRBD1. This CDR3 contains 15 residues. Germline V gene lookup returns CDR1 SGHTA and CDR2 FQGNSA. The junction had 7 bases not matched to a gene; V was cut back by 3 bases and J by 6 bases. The CDR3 sequence: CASSFTGQGWAEAFF. The CDR3 DNA follows: TGTGCCAGCAGCTTTACGGGACAGGGGTGGGCTGAAGCTTTCTTT.

Turning to this clone: Other DNA sequences in the sample encode the same CDR3. The V gene is TRBV29-1, the J gene TRBJ2-5; 10 nucleotides agree with TRBD2. Germline V gives CDR1 SQVTM, CDR2 ANQGSEA. The CDR3 totals 14 residues. V shed 4 bases and J 1 base; nucleotides not matched to a gene: 3. The CDR3 DNA reads TGCAGCGTTGGGTTAGCGGGGGGCCAAGAGACCCAGTACTTC. Translated, it gives CSVGLAGGQETQYF.